This TCR beta chain was retrieved from a study of early T cells in non-severe SARS-CoV-2 infection. Individual cDNA molecules were tagged with unique molecular identifiers, the study reported. TCRdb re-called the 5' RACE reads with MiXCR, one entry per CDR3 protein. There are 90,000 to 130,000 distinct CDR3 sequences in the sample; 9.5% to 13% occur only once, and around 2.9% lies in the top ten. Per germline, CDR1 LNHNV and CDR2 YYDKDF (reference sequence). Trimming took off 3 bases at V and 3 bases at J, with 17 bases between the two ends. The CDR3 consists of 17 residues. This chain uses TRBV15 with TRBJ1-4, with D perhaps matching TRBD1 (5 bases). The TCR originated in an adult who was a healthcare worker with PCR-confirmed SARS-CoV-2 infection or an uninfected control (not recorded which). Sequencing was done on a sample of whole blood. CDR3 DNA sequence: TGTGCCACCAGCAGCGCACAGGTTGCAAAGTCTAATGAAAAACTGTTTTTT. The encoded protein is CATSSAQVAKSNEKLFF.